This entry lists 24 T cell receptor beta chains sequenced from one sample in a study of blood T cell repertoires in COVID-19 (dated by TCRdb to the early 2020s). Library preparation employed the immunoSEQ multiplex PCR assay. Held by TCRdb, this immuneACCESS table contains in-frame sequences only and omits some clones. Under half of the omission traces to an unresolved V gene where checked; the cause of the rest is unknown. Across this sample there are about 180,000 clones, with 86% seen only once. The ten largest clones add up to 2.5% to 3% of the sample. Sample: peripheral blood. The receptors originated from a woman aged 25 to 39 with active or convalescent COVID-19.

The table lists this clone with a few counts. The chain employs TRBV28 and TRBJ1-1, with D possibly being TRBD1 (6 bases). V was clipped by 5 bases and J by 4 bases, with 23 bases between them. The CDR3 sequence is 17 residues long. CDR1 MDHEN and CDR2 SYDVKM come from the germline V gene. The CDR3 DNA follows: TGTGCCAGCAGTCCCCGAACCTACAGGGACCAGGTCACTGAAGCTTTCTTT. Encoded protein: CASSPRTYRDQVTEAFF.

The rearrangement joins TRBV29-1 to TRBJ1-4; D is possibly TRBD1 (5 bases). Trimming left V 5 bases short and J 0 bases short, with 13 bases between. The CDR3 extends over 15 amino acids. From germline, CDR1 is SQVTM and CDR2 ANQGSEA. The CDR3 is CSVFSGVATNEKLFF. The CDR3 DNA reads TGCAGCGTTTTTTCGGGGGTGGCAACTAATGAAAAACTGTTTTTT.

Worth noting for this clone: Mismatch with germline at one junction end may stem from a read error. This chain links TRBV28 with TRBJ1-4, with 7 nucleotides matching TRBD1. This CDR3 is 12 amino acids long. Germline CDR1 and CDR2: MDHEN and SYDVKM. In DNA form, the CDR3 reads TGTGCCAGCAGCGACCCGACAGGGATCGAAGTTTTT. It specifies CASSDPTGIEVF.

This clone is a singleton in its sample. CDR3 protein: CASKIRSGETQYF. The CDR3 bases are TGCGCCAGCAAGATCCGATCAGGAGAGACCCAGTACTTC. The chain links TRBV10-2 to TRBJ2-5; D ambiguous. Deletions cut 7 bases from V and 4 bases from J, with 13 bases between. The CDR3 is 13 amino acids. In germline, CDR1 is WSHSY, CDR2 SAAADI.

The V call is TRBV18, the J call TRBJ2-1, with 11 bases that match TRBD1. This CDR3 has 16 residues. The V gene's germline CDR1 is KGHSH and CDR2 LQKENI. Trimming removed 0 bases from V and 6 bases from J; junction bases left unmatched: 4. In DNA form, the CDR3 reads TGTGCCAGCTCACCACCTCGGACAGGGGGCACCAATGAGCAGTTCTTC. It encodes CASSPPRTGGTNEQFF.

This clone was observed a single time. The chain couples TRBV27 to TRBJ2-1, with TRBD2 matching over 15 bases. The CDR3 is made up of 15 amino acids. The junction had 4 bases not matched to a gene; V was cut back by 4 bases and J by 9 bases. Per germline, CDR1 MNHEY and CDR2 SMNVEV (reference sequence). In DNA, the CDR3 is TGTGCCAGCAGTTGGGGACTAGCGGGAGGAGTTGAGCAGTTCTTC. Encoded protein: CASSWGLAGGVEQFF.

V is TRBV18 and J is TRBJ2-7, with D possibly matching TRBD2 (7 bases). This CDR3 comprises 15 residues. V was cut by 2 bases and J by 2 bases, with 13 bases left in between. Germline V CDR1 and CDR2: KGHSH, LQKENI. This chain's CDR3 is CASSPAGGPTYEQYF. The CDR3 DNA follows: TGTGCCAGCTCACCAGCCGGGGGGCCAACCTACGAGCAGTACTTC.

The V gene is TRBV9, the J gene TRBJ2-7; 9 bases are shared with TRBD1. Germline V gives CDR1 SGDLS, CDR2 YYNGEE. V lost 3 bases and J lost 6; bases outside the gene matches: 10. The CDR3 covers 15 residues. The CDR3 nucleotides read TGTGCCAGCAGCGGCCCTACAGGGGGCATAGGCGAGCAGTACTTC. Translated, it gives CASSGPTGGIGEQYF.

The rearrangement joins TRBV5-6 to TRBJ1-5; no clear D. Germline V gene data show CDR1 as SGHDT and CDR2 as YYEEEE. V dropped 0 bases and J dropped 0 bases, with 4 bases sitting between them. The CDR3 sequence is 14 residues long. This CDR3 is CASSLAVSNQPQHF. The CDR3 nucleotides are TGTGCCAGCAGCTTGGCCGTTAGCAATCAGCCCCAGCATTTT.

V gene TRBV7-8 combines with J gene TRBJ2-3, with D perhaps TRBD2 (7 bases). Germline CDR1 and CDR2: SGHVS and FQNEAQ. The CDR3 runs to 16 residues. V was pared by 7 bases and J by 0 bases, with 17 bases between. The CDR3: CASTLGGGSSTDTQYF. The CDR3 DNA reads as TGTGCCAGCACCCTAGGGGGGGGGTCTAGCACAGATACGCAGTATTTT.

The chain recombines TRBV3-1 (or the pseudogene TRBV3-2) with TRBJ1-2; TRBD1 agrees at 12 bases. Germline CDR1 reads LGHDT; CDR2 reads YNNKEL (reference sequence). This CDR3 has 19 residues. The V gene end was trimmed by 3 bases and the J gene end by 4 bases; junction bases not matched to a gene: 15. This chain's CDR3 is CASSHRSSGTGGVRYGYTF. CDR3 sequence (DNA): TGTGCCAGCAGCCATCGGTCTTCCGGGACAGGGGGCGTCCGCTATGGCTACACCTTC.

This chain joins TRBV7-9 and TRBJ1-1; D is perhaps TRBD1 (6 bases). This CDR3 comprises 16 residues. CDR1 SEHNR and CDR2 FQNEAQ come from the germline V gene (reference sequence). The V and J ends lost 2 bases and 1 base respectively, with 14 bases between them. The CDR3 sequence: CASSLTAIQGNTEAFF. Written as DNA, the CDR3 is TGTGCCAGCAGCTTAACGGCCATACAGGGGAACACTGAAGCTTTCTTT.

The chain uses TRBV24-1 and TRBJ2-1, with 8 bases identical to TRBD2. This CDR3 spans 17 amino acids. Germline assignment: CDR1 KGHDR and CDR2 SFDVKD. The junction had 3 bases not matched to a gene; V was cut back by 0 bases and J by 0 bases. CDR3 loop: CATSDLQSGSSYNEQFF. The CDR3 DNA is TGTGCCACCAGTGATTTGCAGAGCGGGAGCTCCTACAATGAGCAGTTCTTC.

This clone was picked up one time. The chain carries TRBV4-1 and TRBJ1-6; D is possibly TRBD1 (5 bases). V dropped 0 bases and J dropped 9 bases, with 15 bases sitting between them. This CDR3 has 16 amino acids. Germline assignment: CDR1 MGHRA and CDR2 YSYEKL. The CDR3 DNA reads TGCGCCAGCAGCCAAGACCCCGGGGGATTAGGTTCACCCCTCCACTTT. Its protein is CASSQDPGGLGSPLHF.

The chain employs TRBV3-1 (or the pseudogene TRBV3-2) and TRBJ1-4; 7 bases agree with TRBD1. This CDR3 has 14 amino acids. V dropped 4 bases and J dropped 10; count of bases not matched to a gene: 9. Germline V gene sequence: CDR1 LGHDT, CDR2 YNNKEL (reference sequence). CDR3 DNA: TGTGCCAGCAGCCCTCGACAGGGCCTCGGAAAACTGTTTTTT. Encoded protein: CASSPRQGLGKLFF.

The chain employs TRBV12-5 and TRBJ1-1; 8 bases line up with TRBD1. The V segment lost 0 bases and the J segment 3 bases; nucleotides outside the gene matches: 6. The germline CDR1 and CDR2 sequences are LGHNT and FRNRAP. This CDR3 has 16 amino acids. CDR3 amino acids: CASGLVLTGGDTEAFF. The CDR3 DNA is TGTGCTAGTGGTTTGGTACTAACAGGGGGGGACACTGAAGCTTTCTTT.

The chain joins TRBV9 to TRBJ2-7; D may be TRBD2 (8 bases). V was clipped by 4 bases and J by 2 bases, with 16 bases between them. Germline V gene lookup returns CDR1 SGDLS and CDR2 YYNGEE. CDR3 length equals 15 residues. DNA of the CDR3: TGTGCCAGCAGCCGGGGGGGGGACAGCCCCTACGAGCAGTACTTC. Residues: CASSRGGDSPYEQYF.

CDR3 coding DNA: TGTGCCAGCAGCTTGGCCCCAACAAGCTATGGCTACACCTTC. As protein: CASSLAPTSYGYTF. The chain carries TRBV5-8 and TRBJ1-2; no clear D gene. V was trimmed by 0 bases and J by 4 bases, leaving 10 bases between them. The CDR3 is 14 residues long. Germline lookup yields CDR1 SGHTS and CDR2 YDEGEE.

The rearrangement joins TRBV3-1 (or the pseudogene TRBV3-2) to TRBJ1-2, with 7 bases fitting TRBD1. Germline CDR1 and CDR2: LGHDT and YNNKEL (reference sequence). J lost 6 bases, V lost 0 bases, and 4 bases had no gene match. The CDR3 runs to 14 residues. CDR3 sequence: CASSQETGNHGYTF. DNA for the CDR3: TGTGCCAGCAGCCAAGAGACAGGGAACCATGGCTACACCTTC.

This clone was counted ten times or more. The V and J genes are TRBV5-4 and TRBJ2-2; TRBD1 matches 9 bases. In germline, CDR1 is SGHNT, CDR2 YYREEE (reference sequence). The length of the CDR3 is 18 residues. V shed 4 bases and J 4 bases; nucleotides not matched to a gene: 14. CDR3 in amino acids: CASSASLQGARGTGELFF. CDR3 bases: TGTGCCAGCAGCGCGAGTCTACAGGGGGCTCGTGGCACCGGGGAGCTGTTTTTT.

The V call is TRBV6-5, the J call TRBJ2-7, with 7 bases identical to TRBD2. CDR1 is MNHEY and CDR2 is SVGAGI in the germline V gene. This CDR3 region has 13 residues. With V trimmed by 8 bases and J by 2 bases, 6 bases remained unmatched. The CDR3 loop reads CASEPSGTYEQYF. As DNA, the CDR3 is TGTGCCAGCGAACCTAGCGGTACCTACGAGCAGTACTTC.

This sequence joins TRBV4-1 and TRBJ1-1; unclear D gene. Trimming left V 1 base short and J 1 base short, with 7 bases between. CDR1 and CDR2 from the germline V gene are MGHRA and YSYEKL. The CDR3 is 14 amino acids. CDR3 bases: TGCGCCAGCAGCCAAGCGACGGGGAACACTGAAGCTTTCTTT. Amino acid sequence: CASSQATGNTEAFF.

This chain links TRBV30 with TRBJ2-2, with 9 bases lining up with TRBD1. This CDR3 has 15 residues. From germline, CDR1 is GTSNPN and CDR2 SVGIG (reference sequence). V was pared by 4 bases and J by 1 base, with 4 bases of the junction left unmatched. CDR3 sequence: CAWNLGQGNTGELFF. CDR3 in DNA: TGTGCCTGGAACTTGGGACAGGGGAACACCGGGGAGCTGTTTTTT.

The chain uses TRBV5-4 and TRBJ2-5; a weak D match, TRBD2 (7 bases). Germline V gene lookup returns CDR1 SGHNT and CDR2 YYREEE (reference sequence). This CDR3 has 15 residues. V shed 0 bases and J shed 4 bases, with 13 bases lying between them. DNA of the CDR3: TGTGCCAGCAGCTTGGGGCAGGGGAGGGGAGAGACCCAGTACTTC. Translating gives CASSLGQGRGETQYF.